The sequence of this T cell receptor beta chain was determined in a study of molecular identifiers for immune sequencing clone quantification (dated by TCRdb to 2016 to 2019). With regard to the full study: For a replicate experiment, RNA from around 20,000 or 100,000 naive CD8 T cells was divided into five aliquots, of which four were sequenced. This methods study used CD8 T cells to benchmark TCR RNA copy counting and molecular-identifier clustering-based TCR repertoire sequencing (MIDCIRS). The investigation overall reported the following: The sizes of highly expanded clones could end up underestimated when identical TCR molecules share a barcode. Spiked-in Jurkat TCR RNA (roughly 10 copies' worth), which is not part of the donor repertoire, was contained in the naive libraries. A single cell's worth of spiked-in Jurkat TCR RNA was reported detectable even among 750,000 to 1,000,000 naive CD8 T cells. Without barcode sub-clustering, chimeric consensus sequences inflated TCR diversity; chimeras reached as high as 47%. Modeling estimated about three recovered TCR RNA copies per cell, compared with about 10 by digital PCR, which implies about 30% capture efficiency. In CMV-specific effector cells, clones with more than 20 RNA copies contained over 99% of molecules, whereas in naive cells such clones contained under 1% of molecules.

Naive CD8 T cell libraries were made from approximately 20,000 to 1,000,000 sorted cells using 10%, 30% or 50% of purified RNA. On a BD FACSAria II, naive CD8 T cells were FACS-sorted as CD8+CD4-CCR7+CD45RA+ and collected into RLT Plus buffer. Nine to eleven TCR copies' worth of Jurkat RNA were spiked into roughly 18,000-1,000,000 naive CD8 T cell samples to test detection sensitivity. CD8 T cells were enriched with RosetteSep CD8+ T Cell Enrichment Cocktail and Ficoll-Paque, followed by ACK red cell lysis. The library was made by PCR. For sequencing, an Illumina HiSeq 4000 was employed. Bulk TCR libraries were generated as previously described, with the TCR primers listed in Table S5 used. Total RNA was purified with the Qiagen AllPrep DNA/RNA kit. Before analysis, reads from multiple sequencing runs of one library were combined. The published analysis was carried out like this. Reads were retained only if an exact TCR constant sequence was present, and the retained reads were trimmed to 150 nt and grouped according to their 12-nt molecular barcodes. Reads inside each barcode group were sub-clustered using a 15% Levenshtein threshold, and a quality-weighted consensus sequence was constructed for each RNA molecule. Non-functional sequences were filtered out, along with any lower-count sequence sitting one edit away from another sequence. On the basis of fitting two negative binomial distributions, barcode sub-clusters with fewer than 20% of the maximum read count were discarded. TCRdb ran its own pipeline on the public reads, namely fastp trimming at Q25 and MiXCR clone calling, and kept in-frame beta chains. Merged by CDR3 protein, the rows form single entries marked with the most common genes and DNA. The V and J calls follow TCRdb's processing rather than the paper's. The sample table shows approximately 500,000 distinct CDR3 sequences, and roughly 23% are seen once. Approximately 0.8% of the sample belongs to the ten largest clones.

Note on this clonotype: The antigen it binds to is not known. This may be a read error, as it is one base from a much larger clone.

Its CDR3 holds 16 amino acids, cysteine through phenylalanine. CDR3 DNA is the only sequence kept; it has 48 bases, read in frame from the first base. In the germline V gene, CDR1 corresponds to SGDLS and CDR2 to YYNGEE. Sample: naive CD8+ T cells from blood, with Jurkat cell RNA spiked in. The cell subset or site label corresponds to: FACS-sorted CD8+CD4-CCR7+CD45RA+ naive T cells. This clonotype originated in a human donor in good health. Some libraries in this study had Jurkat cell RNA spiked in. This chain is built from TRBV9 and TRBJ2-4; D gene: possibly TRBD1, on 6 matching bases. The DNA reads as follows: TGTGCCAGCAGCGGGGGGCGAATTGATGCCAAAAACACTCAGTACTTC. Translated, this gives CASSGGRIDAKNTQYF.